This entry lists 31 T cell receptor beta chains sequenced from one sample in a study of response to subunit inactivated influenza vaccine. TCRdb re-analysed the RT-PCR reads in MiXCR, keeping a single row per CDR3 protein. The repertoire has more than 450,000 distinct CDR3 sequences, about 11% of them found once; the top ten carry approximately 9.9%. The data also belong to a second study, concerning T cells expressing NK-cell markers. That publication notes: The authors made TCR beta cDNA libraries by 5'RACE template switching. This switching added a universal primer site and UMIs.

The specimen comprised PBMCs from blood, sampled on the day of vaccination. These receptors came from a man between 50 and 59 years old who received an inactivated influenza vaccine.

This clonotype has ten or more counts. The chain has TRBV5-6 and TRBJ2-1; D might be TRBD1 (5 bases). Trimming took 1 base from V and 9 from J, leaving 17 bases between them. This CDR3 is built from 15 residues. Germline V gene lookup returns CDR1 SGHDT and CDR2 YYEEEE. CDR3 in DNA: TGTGCCAGCAGCTTGTTACGCAGGGAAACCGGTGAGCAGTTCTTC. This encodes CASSLLRRETGEQFF.

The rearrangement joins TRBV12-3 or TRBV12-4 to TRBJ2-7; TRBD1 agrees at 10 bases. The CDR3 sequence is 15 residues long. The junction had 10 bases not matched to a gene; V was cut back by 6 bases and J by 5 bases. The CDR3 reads CASSPIRDRGDEQYF. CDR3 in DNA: TGTGCCAGCAGCCCTATCCGGGACAGGGGTGACGAGCAGTACTTC.

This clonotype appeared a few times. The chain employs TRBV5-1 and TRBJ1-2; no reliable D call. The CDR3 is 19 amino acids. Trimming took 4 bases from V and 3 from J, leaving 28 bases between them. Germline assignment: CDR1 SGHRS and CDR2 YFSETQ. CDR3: CASSQYGVRVTNNDYGYTF. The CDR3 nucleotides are TGCGCCAGCAGCCAATACGGTGTCCGGGTTACCAACAACGACTATGGCTACACCTTC.

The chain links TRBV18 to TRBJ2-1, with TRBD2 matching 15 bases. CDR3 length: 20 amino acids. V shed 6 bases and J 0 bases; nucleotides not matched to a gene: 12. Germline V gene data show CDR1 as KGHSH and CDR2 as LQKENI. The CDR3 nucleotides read TGTGCCAGCTCTCGAGGACTAGCGGGAGGGCCTGGTAGCTCCTACAATGAGCAGTTCTTC. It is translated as CASSRGLAGGPGSSYNEQFF.

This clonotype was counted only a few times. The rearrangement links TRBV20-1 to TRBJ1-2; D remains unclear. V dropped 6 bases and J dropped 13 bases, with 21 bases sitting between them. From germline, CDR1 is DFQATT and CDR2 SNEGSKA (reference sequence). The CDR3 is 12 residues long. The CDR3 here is CSAMGVQGSATF. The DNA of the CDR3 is TGCAGTGCCATGGGAGTCCAAGGGTCCGCCACCTTC.

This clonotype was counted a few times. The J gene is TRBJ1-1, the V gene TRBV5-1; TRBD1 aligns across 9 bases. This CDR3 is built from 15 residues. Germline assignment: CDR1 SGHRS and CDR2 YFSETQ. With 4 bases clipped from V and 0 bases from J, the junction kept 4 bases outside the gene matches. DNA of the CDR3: TGCGCCAGCAGCGGGGACAGGGCCATGAACACTGAAGCTTTCTTT. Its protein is CASSGDRAMNTEAFF.

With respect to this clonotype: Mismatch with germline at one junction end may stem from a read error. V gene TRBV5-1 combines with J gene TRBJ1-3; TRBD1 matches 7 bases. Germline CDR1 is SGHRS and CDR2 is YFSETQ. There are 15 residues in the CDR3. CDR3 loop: CARSLGTASGNTIYF. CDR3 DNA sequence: TGCGCCAGAAGCTTGGGGACAGCCTCTGGAAACACCATATATTTT. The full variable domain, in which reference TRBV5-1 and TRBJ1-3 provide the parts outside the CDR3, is KAGVTQTPRYLIKTRGQQVTLSCSPISGHRSVSWYQQTPGQGLQFLFEYFSETQRNKGNFPGRFSGRQFSNSRSEMNVSTLELGDSALYLCARSLGTASGNTIYFGEGSWLTVV.

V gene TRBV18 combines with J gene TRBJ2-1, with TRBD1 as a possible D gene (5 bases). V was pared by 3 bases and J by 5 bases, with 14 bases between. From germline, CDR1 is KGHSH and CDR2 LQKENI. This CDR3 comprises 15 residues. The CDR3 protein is CASSPSGSPNNEQFF. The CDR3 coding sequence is TGTGCCAGCTCACCTTCAGGGTCCCCCAACAATGAGCAGTTCTTC.

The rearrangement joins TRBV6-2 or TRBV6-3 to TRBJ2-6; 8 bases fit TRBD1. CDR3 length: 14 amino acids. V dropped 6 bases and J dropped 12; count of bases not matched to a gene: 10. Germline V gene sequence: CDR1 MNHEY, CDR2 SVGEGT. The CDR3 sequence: CASSKDRVSFVLTF. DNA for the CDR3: TGTGCCAGCAGCAAGGACAGGGTGTCCTTCGTCCTGACTTTC.

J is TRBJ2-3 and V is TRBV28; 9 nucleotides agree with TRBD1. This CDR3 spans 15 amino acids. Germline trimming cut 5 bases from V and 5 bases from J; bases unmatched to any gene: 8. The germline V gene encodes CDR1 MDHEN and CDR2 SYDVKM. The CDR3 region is CASSVGTGRRDTQYF. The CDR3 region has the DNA TGTGCCAGCAGTGTAGGGACAGGGAGAAGAGATACGCAGTATTTT.

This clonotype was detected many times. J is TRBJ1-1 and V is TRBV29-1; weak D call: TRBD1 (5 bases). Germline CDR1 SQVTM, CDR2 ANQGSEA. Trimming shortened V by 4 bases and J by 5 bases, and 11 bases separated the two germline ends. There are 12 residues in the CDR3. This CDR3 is CSVAGQGTEAFF. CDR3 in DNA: TGCAGCGTTGCTGGGCAGGGTACTGAAGCTTTCTTT.

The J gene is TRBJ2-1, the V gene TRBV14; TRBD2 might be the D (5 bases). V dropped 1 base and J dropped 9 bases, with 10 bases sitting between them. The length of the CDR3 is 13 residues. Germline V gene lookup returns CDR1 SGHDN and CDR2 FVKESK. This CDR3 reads CASSQGNGLEQFF. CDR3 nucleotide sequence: TGTGCCAGCAGCCAAGGTAACGGACTTGAGCAGTTCTTC. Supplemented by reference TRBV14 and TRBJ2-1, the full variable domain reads EAGVTQFPSHSVIEKGQTVTLRCDPISGHDNLYWYRRVMGKEIKFLLHFVKESKQDESGMPNNRFLAERTGGTYSTLKVQPAELEDSGVYFCASSQGNGLEQFFGPGTRLTVL.

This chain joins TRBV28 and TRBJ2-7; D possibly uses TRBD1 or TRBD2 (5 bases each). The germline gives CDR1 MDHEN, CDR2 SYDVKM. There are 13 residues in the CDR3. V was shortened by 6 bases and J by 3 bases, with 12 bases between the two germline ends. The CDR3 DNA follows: TGTGCCAGCAGCCGGGGACCCCTCTACGAGCAGTACTTC. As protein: CASSRGPLYEQYF.

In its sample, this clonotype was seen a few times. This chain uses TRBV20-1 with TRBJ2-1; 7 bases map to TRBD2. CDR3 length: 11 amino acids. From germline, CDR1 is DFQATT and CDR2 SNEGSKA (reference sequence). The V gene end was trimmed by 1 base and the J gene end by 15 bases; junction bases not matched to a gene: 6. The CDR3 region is CSARVPAGTFF. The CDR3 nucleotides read TGCAGTGCTAGAGTGCCAGCGGGGACGTTCTTC.

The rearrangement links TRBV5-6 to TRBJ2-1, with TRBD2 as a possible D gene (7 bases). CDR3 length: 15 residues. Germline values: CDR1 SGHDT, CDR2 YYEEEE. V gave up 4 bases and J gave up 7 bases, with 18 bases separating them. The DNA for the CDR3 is TGTGCCAGCAGCCCTGTAGGGGGGGGCCGAAATGAGCAGTTCTTC. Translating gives CASSPVGGGRNEQFF.

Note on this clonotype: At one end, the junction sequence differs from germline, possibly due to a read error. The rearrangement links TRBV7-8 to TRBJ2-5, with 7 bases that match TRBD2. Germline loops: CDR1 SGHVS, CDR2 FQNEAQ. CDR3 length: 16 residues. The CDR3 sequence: CASSRWEGLYQETLYF. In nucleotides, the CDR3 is TGTGCCAGCAGCCGGTGGGAGGGCTTGTACCAAGAGACCCTGTACTTC.

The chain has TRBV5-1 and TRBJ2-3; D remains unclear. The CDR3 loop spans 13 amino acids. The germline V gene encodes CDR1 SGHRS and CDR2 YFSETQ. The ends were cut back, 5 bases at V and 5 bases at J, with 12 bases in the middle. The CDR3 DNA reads TGCGCCAGCAGTCTGTTGGGCAAAGATACGCAGTATTTT. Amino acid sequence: CASSLLGKDTQYF.

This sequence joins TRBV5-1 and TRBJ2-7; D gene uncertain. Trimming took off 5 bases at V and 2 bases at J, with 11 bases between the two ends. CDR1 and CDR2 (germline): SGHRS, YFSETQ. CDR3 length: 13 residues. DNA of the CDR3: TGCGCCAGCAGGCGTCAGGAGCCCTACGAGCAGTACTTC. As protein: CASRRQEPYEQYF.

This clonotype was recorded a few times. This chain's CDR3 is CASSHGTEQFF. The DNA of the CDR3 is TGCGCCAGCAGCCACGGGACGGAGCAGTTCTTC. The chain links TRBV5-1 to TRBJ2-1; D tentatively reads TRBD1 or TRBD2 (5 bases each). Germline assignment: CDR1 SGHRS and CDR2 YFSETQ. CDR3 length: 11 amino acids. Trimming took off 4 bases at V and 10 bases at J, with 9 bases between the two ends. Combining the CDR3 with reference TRBV5-1 and TRBJ2-1 gives the whole variable domain KAGVTQTPRYLIKTRGQQVTLSCSPISGHRSVSWYQQTPGQGLQFLFEYFSETQRNKGNFPGRFSGRQFSNSRSEMNVSTLELGDSALYLCASSHGTEQFFGPGTRLTVL.

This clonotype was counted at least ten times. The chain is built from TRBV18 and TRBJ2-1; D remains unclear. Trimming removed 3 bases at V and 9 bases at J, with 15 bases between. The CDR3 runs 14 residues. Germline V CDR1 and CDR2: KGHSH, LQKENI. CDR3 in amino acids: CASSPSPLSVEQFF. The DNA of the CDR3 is TGTGCCAGCTCACCTTCCCCCCTATCGGTTGAGCAGTTCTTC.

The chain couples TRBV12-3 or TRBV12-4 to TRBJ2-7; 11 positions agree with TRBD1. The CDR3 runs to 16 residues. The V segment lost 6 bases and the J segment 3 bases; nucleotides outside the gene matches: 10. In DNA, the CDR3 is TGTGCCAGCAGGGCGAATGAGGGACAGGGGGGCTACGAGCAGTACTTC. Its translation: CASRANEGQGGYEQYF.

In nucleotides, the CDR3 is TGCAGTGCTAGAGACCCGGCGAGCGGGAGAATGGATACGCAGTATTTT. As protein: CSARDPASGRMDTQYF. The chain employs TRBV20-1 and TRBJ2-3; 8 bases line up with TRBD2. CDR1 DFQATT and CDR2 SNEGSKA come from the germline V gene (reference sequence). This CDR3 contains 16 residues. Trimming cost V 0 bases and J 6 bases; bases outside gene matches: 11.

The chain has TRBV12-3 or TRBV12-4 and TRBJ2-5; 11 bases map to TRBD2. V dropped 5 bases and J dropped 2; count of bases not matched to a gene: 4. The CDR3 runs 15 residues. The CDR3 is CASSGVAGGQETQYF. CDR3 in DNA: TGTGCCAGCAGTGGGGTAGCGGGGGGGCAAGAGACCCAGTACTTC.

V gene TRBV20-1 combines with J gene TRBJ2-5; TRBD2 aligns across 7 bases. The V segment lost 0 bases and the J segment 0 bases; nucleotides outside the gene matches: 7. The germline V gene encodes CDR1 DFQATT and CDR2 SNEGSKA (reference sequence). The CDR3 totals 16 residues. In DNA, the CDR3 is TGCAGTGCTAGAGATAGGGCGGGGGATTACCAAGAGACCCAGTACTTC. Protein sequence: CSARDRAGDYQETQYF.

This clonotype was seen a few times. The CDR3 DNA sequence: TGTGCCAGCAGCCAAGAGGTTGTTAGCTCTAATGAAAAACTGTTTTTT. Amino acids: CASSQEVVSSNEKLFF. The chain recombines TRBV4-2 with TRBJ1-4; D remains unclear. Per germline, CDR1 LGHNA and CDR2 YNFKEQ. V was shortened by 0 bases and J by 3 bases, with 11 bases between the two germline ends. The CDR3 extends over 16 amino acids.

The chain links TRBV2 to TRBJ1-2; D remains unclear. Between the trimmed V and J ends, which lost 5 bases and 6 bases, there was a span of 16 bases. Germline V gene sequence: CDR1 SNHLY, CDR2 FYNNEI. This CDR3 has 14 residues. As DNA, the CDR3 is TGTGCCAGCAGTAGAGGACGCCAGACGAATGGCTACACCTTC. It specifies CASSRGRQTNGYTF.

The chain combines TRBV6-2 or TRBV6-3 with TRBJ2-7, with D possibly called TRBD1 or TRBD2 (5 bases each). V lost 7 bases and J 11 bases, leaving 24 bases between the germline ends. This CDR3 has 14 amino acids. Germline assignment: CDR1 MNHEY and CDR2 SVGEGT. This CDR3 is CASTQGPPQKMEYF. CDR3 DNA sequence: TGTGCCAGCACCCAGGGACCGCCGCAAAAAATGGAGTACTTC.

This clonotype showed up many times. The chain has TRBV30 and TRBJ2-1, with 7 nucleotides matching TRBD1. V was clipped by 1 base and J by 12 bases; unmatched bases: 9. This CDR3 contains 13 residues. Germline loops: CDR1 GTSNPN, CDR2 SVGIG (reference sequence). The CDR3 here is CAWSEVGTEGQFF. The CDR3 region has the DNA TGTGCCTGGAGTGAGGTTGGGACAGAGGGGCAGTTCTTC.

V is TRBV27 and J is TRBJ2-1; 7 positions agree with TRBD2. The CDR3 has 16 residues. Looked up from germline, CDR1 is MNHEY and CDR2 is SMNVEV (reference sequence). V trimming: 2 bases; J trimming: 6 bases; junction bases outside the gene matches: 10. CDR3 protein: CASSLLSGDGSNEQFF. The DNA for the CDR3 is TGTGCCAGCAGTTTACTAAGCGGGGATGGAAGCAATGAGCAGTTCTTC.

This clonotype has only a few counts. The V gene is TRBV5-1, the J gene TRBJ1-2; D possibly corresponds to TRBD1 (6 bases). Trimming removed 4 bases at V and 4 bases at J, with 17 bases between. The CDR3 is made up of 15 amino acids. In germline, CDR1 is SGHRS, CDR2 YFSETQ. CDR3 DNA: TGCGCCAGCAGCCGTAACAGGGAGGTCGGCTATGGCTACACCTTC. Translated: CASSRNREVGYGYTF.

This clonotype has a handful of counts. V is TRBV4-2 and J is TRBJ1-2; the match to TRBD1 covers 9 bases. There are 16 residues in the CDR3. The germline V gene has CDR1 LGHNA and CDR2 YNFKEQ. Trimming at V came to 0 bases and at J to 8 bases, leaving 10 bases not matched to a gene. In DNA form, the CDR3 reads TGTGCCAGCAGCCAAGAGTTGGGACAGGGCGCGGGAGGCTACACCTTC. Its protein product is CASSQELGQGAGGYTF.